A single sample gave rise to the 15 T cell receptor beta chains below, sequenced in a study of CD8 T cells in Susac syndrome (dated by TCRdb to the late 2010s). Libraries were constructed by the immunoSEQ multiplex PCR assay. RNA was extracted with the RNeasy kit and roughly 0.45 to 1 ug was reverse transcribed using random hexamers. TCRdb passed the public sequencing reads through fastp at Q25 and MiXCR, retaining productive beta sequences. CDR3 protein sequences are deduplicated, and each keeps its most common genes and DNA. In this sample the table shows 200,000 to 250,000 distinct CDR3 sequences, 80% to 95% of which occur a single time. The ten largest clones capture around 0.13% of the sample. What was sequenced was CD8+ T cells from PBMCs. The receptors stem from a human donor with multiple sclerosis.

The chain has TRBV24-1 and TRBJ2-3, with unresolved D. V was trimmed by 4 bases and J by 2 bases, leaving 3 bases between them. The germline V gene encodes CDR1 KGHDR and CDR2 SFDVKD. The CDR3 has 12 residues. Written as DNA, the CDR3 is TGTGCCACCAGTGACCACACAGATACGCAGTATTTT. Translated: CATSDHTDTQYF.

V gene TRBV14 combines with J gene TRBJ1-2; D call uncertain. V lost 3 bases to trimming and J lost 4 bases, with 9 bases between them. CDR1 and CDR2 (germline): SGHDN, FVKESK. The CDR3 spans 13 residues. CDR3 coding DNA: TGTGCCAGCAGCCACGGAACCACCTATGGCTACACCTTC. Its protein is CASSHGTTYGYTF.

The CDR3 protein is CASSIYRRSYEQYF. CDR3 nucleotide sequence: TGTGCCAGTAGTATTTATCGGCGCTCCTACGAGCAGTACTTC. The chain recombines TRBV19 with TRBJ2-7, with no clear D. Deletions cut 3 bases from V and 0 bases from J, with 9 bases between. Germline-derived CDR1 and CDR2 are LNHDA and SQIVND (reference sequence). The CDR3 consists of 14 residues. The variable domain in full, with the rest retrieved from reference TRBV19 and TRBJ2-7, is DGGITQSPKYLFRKEGQNVTLSCEQNLNHDAMYWYRQDPGQGLRLIYYSQIVNDFQKGDIAEGYSVSREKKESFPLTVTSAQKNPTAFYLCASSIYRRSYEQYFGPGTRLTVT.

The chain has TRBV9 and TRBJ1-1; tentatively, D is TRBD1 (5 bases). Germline CDR1 SGDLS, CDR2 YYNGEE. This CDR3 region has 12 residues. V lost 0 bases, J lost 9 bases, and 9 bases lay in between. Here the CDR3 reads CASSVGGEKAFF. CDR3 DNA: TGTGCCAGCAGCGTAGGGGGGGAAAAAGCTTTCTTT. The full variable domain, completed using reference TRBV9 and TRBJ1-1, is DSGVTQTPKHLITATGQRVTLRCSPRSGDLSVYWYQQSLDQGLQFLIQYYNGEERAKGNILERFSAQQFPDLHSELNLSSLELGDSALYFCASSVGGEKAFFGQGTRLTVV.

V is TRBV12-3 or TRBV12-4 and J is TRBJ2-2; maybe TRBD2 (6 bases). CDR3 length: 14 amino acids. The V end lost 6 bases, the J end lost 6 bases, and 14 bases lay between the germline ends. The CDR3 DNA follows: TGTGCCAGCAGCCCCGGGACTGCACCCGGGGAGCTGTTTTTT. This codes for CASSPGTAPGELFF.

The V gene is TRBV6-1, the J gene TRBJ1-2, with D possibly being TRBD1 (5 bases). Germline V gene data show CDR1 as MNHNS and CDR2 as SASEGT. V lost 2 bases to trimming and J lost 7 bases, with 26 bases between them. The CDR3 is 18 residues long. The CDR3 region has the DNA TGTGCCAGCAGTGAATTTACCGGGGCTCAGGCTCCGAATACTGGCTACACCTTC. Translation gives CASSEFTGAQAPNTGYTF.

This clonotype appeared a single time. The rearrangement uses TRBV16 and TRBJ1-2; no reliable D call. Trimming left V 0 bases short and J 4 bases short, with 18 bases between. The CDR3 covers 17 residues. Per the germline V gene, CDR1 is KGHSY and CDR2 is FQNENV. Written as DNA, the CDR3 is TGTGCCAGCAGCCAATCCGGGTCCTTTTCTAGAGGCTATGGCTACACCTTC. It is translated as CASSQSGSFSRGYGYTF.

The chain has TRBV4-3 and TRBJ2-5; possibly TRBD1 or TRBD2 for D (5 bases each). Germline values: CDR1 LGHNA, CDR2 YSLEER. CDR3 size: 15 residues. V shed 3 bases and J shed 4 bases, with 15 bases lying between them. The chain's CDR3 is CASSHGTSPLETQYF. The CDR3 DNA sequence: TGCGCCAGCAGCCACGGGACCTCGCCCTTAGAGACCCAGTACTTC.

The rearrangement uses TRBV4-1 and TRBJ2-7, with D perhaps matching TRBD2 (5 bases). This CDR3 has 13 residues. Germline CDR1 is MGHRA and CDR2 is YSYEKL. V was pared by 0 bases and J by 7 bases, with 10 bases between. CDR3 DNA: TGCGCCAGCAGCCAAGAAAAGGACTCAGAGCAGTACTTC. Translated: CASSQEKDSEQYF.

V gene TRBV25-1 combines with J gene TRBJ1-1; D perhaps matches TRBD1 (5 bases). The CDR3 is made up of 14 amino acids. CDR1 and CDR2 from the germline V gene are MGHDK and SYGVNS. V lost 0 bases, J lost 7 bases, and 12 bases lay in between. DNA for the CDR3: TGTGCCAGCAGTGAATATCTTGGAGGGGATGAAGCTTTCTTT. Its translation is CASSEYLGGDEAFF.

This chain uses TRBV6-2 or TRBV6-3 with TRBJ2-1, with 11 bases aligning to TRBD2. With V trimmed by 2 bases and J by 7 bases, 19 bases remained unmatched. Germline CDR1 is MNHEY and CDR2 is SVGEGT. CDR3 length equals 20 residues. The CDR3 protein is CASSYPFSGTSGDWLNEQFF. The DNA for the CDR3 is TGTGCCAGCAGTTACCCATTTTCCGGGACTAGCGGAGACTGGCTGAATGAGCAGTTCTTC.

The chain carries TRBV20-1 and TRBJ2-3, with 14 bases fitting TRBD2. Looked up from germline, CDR1 is DFQATT and CDR2 is SNEGSKA (reference sequence). The CDR3 length is 17 residues. Trimming removed 6 bases from V and 4 bases from J; junction bases left unmatched: 12. The CDR3 coding sequence is TGCAGTGCGGGCGGGACTAGCGGGAGAATGGTGGCAGATACGCAGTATTTT. Residues: CSAGGTSGRMVADTQYF.

V usage is TRBV13 and J usage is TRBJ1-1; D perhaps matches TRBD1 (6 bases). This CDR3 region has 18 residues. Germline V lookup: CDR1 PRHDT, CDR2 FYEKMQ (reference sequence). V lost 5 bases, J lost 2 bases, and 24 bases lay in between. CDR3 sequence reads: CASSPQTGVKGSNTEAFF. The CDR3 region has the DNA TGTGCCAGCAGCCCTCAGACAGGTGTCAAAGGGTCTAACACTGAAGCTTTCTTT.

The gene calls are TRBV12-3 or TRBV12-4 and TRBJ2-2, with D possibly matching TRBD1 (5 bases). Trimming cost V 1 base and J 6 bases, with 6 bases left between them. The CDR3 has 13 amino acids. Here the CDR3 reads CASSLGGAGELFF. The CDR3 nucleotides read TGTGCCAGCAGTTTAGGGGGCGCCGGGGAGCTGTTTTTT.

This chain uses TRBV30 with TRBJ2-3; unclear D gene. The ends were cut back, 1 base at V and 4 bases at J, with 6 bases in the middle. The CDR3 is 12 residues long. Germline CDR1 GTSNPN, CDR2 SVGIG (reference sequence). The CDR3 sequence: CAWSESADTQYF. CDR3 bases: TGTGCCTGGAGTGAGAGCGCAGATACGCAGTATTTT.